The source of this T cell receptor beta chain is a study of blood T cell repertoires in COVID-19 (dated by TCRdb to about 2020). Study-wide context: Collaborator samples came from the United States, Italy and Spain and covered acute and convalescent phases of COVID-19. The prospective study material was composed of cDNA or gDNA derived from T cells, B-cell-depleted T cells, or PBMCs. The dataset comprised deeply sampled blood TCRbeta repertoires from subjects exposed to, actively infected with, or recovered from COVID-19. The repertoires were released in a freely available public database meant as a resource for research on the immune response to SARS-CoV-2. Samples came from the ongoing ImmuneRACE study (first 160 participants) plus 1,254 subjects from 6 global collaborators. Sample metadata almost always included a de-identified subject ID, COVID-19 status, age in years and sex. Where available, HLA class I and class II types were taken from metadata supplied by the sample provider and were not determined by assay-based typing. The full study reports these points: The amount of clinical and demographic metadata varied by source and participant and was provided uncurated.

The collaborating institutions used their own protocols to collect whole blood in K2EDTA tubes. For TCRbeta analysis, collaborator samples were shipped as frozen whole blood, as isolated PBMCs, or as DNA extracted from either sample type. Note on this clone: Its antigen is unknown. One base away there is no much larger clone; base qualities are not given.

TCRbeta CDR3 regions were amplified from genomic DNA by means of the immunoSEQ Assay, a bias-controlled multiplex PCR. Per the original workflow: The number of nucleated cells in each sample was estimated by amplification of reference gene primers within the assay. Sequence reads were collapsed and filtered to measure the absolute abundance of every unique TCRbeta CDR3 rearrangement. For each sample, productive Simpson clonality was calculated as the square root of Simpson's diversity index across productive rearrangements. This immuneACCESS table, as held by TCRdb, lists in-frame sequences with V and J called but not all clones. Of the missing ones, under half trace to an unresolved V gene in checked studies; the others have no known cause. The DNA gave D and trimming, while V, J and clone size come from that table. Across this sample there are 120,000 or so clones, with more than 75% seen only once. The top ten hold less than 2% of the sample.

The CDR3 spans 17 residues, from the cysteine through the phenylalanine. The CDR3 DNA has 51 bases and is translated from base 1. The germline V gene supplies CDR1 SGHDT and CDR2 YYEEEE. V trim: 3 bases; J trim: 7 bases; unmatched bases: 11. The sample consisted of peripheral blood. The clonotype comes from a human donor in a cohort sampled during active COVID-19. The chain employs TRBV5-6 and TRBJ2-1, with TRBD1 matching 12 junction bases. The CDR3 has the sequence CASSYSAGQGAGNEQFF. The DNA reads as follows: TGTGCCAGCAGCTATTCAGCGGGACAGGGGGCTGGGAATGAGCAGTTCTTC.